This T cell receptor beta chain originates from a study of cytomegalovirus exposure and HLA in healthy donors. This clone has more than one count but fewer than ten. Its target is unknown. Broader study findings: Many donors carried some public TCRs, although rarity characterized most TCR sequences.

A multiplex PCR was run with 60 Vbeta primers and 13 Jbeta primers. Clones were read by immunoSEQ multiplex PCR, and TCRdb kept only the in-frame ones, dropping some. This repertoire shows over 100,000 clones, over 60% found once; its top ten account for roughly 4.2%. The germline V gene has CDR1 MDHEN and CDR2 SYDVKM. CDR3 size: 14 residues. The V gene lost 5 bases and the J gene lost 3 bases, with 13 bases spanning the gap. The sequence was collected from a male donor in good health and CMV-seropositive. The chain recombines TRBV28 with TRBJ1-2, with D hard to call. Material for sequencing was PBMCs. The CDR3 sequence: CASSKGGGDYGYTF. CDR3 nucleotides: TGTGCCAGCAGTAAAGGTGGAGGTGACTATGGCTACACCTTC.